Listed below are T cell receptor beta chains from one sample, sequenced in a study of vaccination effects on CD4 cells after COVID-19. Profiling relied on immunoSEQ multiplex PCR, and the TCRdb table lists in-frame clones only, not all of them. Among approximately 87,000 clones listed, 74% were seen once. The antigens for these receptors are not known. Sequences were derived from CD4+ T cells from PBMCs cultured with HCoV-229E spike peptides, sampled before COVID-19 vaccination. The receptor source for this set is a human donor who received a COVID-19 vaccine. The CDR3 runs from the conserved cysteine through the conserved F or W. D genes are given only for firm matches. Some rows mark clone size as missing; the rest say once, few, many or name a class of expanded clone.

V gene	J gene	D gene	clone size	CDR3 DNA	CDR3 protein
TRBV7-3	TRBJ2-1	NA	NA	TGTGCCAGCAGCTTAACGGGGGGGCTCTTCTACAATGAGCAGTTCTTC	CASSLTGGLFYNEQFF
TRBV3-1/TRBV3-2	TRBJ1-1	NA	NA	TGTGCCAGCAGCCATAACAGGGCCCTATCTGAAGCTTTCTTT	CASSHNRALSEAFF
TRBV27	TRBJ2-2	TRBD1	NA	TGTGCCAGCAGTAGGGACAGGGGGACCGGGGAGCTGTTTTTT	CASSRDRGTGELFF
TRBV3-1/TRBV3-2	TRBJ2-1	NA	NA	TGTGCCAGCAGCCATGACGCGGAGCCGAGCTCCTACAATGAGCAGTTCTTC	CASSHDAEPSSYNEQFF
TRBV11-3	TRBJ2-1	TRBD2	NA	TGTGCCAGCAGAGTAATAGGGGCGGGGGGGAGAAATGAGCAGTTCTTC	CASRVIGAGGRNEQFF
TRBV7-9	TRBJ2-3	NA	NA	TGTGCCAGCAGCTTAGCGCCACTAGGCAGGGGGGGCAAGGATACGCAGTATTTT	CASSLAPLGRGGKDTQYF
TRBV5-6	TRBJ2-3	NA	NA	TGTGCCAGCAGCTTGGGGAGCGCAGATACGCAGTATTTT	CASSLGSADTQYF
TRBV7-3	TRBJ2-2	TRBD1	NA	TGTGCCAGCAGCGTAACCGGGACAGATAACACCGGGGAGCTGTTTTTT	CASSVTGTDNTGELFF
TRBV6-1	TRBJ2-5	TRBD1	NA	TGTGCCAGCAGTGAAGCGCTCGGGACAGGGTCCTATCAAAAAGAGACCCAGTACTTC	CASSEALGTGSYQKETQYF
TRBV7-6	TRBJ2-3	NA	NA	TGTGCCAGCAGCTTAGAGGGGGGGCTTGTAGATACGCAGTATTTT	CASSLEGGLVDTQYF
TRBV18	TRBJ1-1	NA	few	TGTGCCAGCTCAACTAAGACATCGAACACTGAAGCTTTCTTT	CASSTKTSNTEAFF
TRBV5-1	TRBJ2-2	NA	few	TGCGCCAGCAGCTTCTGGAGTAGGAACACCGGGGAGCTGTTTTTT	CASSFWSRNTGELFF
TRBV24-1	TRBJ1-5	TRBD1	NA	TGTGCCACCAGTGGCTCAGGGGCGGGACAGGGTATGGGTAGCAATCAGCCCCAGCATTTT	CATSGSGAGQGMGSNQPQHF
TRBV4-1	TRBJ1-2	NA	few	TGCGCCAGCAGCCAAGATCGGGGACGAACTTCCTCACTTTATGGCTACACCTTC	CASSQDRGRTSSLYGYTF
TRBV9	TRBJ2-3	NA	NA	TGTGCCAGCAGCGTAGAAACGGGTAGGGATACGCAGTATTTT	CASSVETGRDTQYF
TRBV2	TRBJ2-2	NA	NA	TGTGCCAGCAATAGAGAGGGTCTGAACACCGGGGAGCTGTTTTTT	CASNREGLNTGELFF
TRBV18	TRBJ1-6	NA	few	TGTGCCAGCTCTAATAAGAGGGGATTTGAGTCACCCCTCCACTTT	CASSNKRGFESPLHF
TRBV2	TRBJ2-5	NA	NA	TGTGCCAGCAGTGACCGGGGGTCTTCGGGAGAGACCCAGTACTTC	CASSDRGSSGETQYF
TRBV12-5	TRBJ1-3	NA	NA	TGTGCTAGTGGTTTGATCCCCCCGGGCAGGGTCGGAAACACCATATATTTT	CASGLIPPGRVGNTIYF
TRBV30	TRBJ1-4	TRBD1	NA	TGTGCCATTGCAGGGGGTGAAAAACTGTTTTTT	CAIAGGEKLFF
TRBV5-1	TRBJ2-2	NA	NA	TGCGCCAGCAGCAAAGGAGGGTCAGGGCTAACGACCGGGGAGCTGTTTTTT	CASSKGGSGLTTGELFF
TRBV29-1	TRBJ1-5	NA	NA	TGCAGCGTTGAAGAATACTCAAGCGGGCCCCAGCATTTT	CSVEEYSSGPQHF
TRBV12-3/TRBV12-4	TRBJ2-1	NA	few	TGTGCCAGCGGGGTGATTGCCAACAATGAGCAGTTCTTC	CASGVIANNEQFF
TRBV19	TRBJ2-3	NA	NA	TGTGCCAGTAGTATAGACGGGGGGCGTGGAGATACGCAGTATTTT	CASSIDGGRGDTQYF
TRBV28	TRBJ1-6	NA	few	TGTGCCAGCAGTCCAATGGGACAAAATTCACCCCTCCACTTT	CASSPMGQNSPLHF